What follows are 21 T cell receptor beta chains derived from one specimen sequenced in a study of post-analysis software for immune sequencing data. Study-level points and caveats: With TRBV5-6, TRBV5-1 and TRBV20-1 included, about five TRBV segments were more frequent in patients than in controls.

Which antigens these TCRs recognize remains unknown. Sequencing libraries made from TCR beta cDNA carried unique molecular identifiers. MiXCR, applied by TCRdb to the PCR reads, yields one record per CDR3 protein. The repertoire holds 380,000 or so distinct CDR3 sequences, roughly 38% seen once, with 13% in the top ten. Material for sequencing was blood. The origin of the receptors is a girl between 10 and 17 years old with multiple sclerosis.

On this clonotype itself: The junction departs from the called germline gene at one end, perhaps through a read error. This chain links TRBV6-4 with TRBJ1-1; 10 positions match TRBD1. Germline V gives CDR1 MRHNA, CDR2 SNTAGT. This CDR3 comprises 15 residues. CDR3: CVSSKTGGGGTEAFF. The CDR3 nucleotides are TGTGTCAGCAGTAAGACAGGGGGCGGAGGGACTGAAGCTTTCTTT.

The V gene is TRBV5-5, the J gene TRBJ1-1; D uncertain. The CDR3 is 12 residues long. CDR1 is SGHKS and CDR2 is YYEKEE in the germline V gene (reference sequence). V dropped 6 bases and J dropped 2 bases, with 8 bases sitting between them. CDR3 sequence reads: CASKAANTEAFF. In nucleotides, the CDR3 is TGTGCCAGCAAGGCAGCTAACACTGAAGCTTTCTTT.

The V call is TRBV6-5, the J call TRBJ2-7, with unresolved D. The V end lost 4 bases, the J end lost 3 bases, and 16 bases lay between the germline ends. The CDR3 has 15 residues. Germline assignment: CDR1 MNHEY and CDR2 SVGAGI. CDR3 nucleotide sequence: TGTGCCAGCAGTTCTTCATGGGCCCGGAACTACGAGCAGTACTTC. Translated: CASSSSWARNYEQYF.

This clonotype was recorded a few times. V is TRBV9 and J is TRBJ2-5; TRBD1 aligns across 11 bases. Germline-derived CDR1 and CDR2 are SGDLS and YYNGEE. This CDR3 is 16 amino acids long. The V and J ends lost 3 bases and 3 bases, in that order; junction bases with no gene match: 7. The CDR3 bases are TGTGCCAGCAGCGGAGCCCGGACAGGGGGCGAAGAGACCCAGTACTTC. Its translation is CASSGARTGGEETQYF.

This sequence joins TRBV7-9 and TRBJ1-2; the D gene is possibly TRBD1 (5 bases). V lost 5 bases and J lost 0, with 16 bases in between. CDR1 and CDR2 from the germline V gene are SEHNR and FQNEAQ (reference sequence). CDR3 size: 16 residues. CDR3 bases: TGTGCCAGCAGCGAGACAGAAAGACAGACTAACTATGGCTACACCTTC. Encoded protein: CASSETERQTNYGYTF. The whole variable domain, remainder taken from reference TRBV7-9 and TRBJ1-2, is DTGVSQNPRHKITKRGQNVTFRCDPISEHNRLYWYRQTLGQGPEFLTYFQNEAQLEKSRLLSDRFSAERPKGSFSTLEIQRTEQGDSAMYLCASSETERQTNYGYTFGSGTRLTVV.

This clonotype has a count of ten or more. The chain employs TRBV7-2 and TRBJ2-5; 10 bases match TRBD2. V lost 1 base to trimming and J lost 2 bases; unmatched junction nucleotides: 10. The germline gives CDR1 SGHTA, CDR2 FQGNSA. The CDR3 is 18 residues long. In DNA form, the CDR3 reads TGTGCCAGCAGCTTAGGCGCGGGAGCGGGGGGGTTACAAGAGACCCAGTACTTC. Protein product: CASSLGAGAGGLQETQYF. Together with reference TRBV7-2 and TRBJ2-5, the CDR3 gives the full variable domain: GAGVSQSPSNKVTEKGKDVELRCDPISGHTALYWYRQSLGQGLEFLIYFQGNSAPDKSGLPSDRFSAERTGGSVSTLTIQRTQQEDSAVYLCASSLGAGAGGLQETQYFGPGTRLLVL.

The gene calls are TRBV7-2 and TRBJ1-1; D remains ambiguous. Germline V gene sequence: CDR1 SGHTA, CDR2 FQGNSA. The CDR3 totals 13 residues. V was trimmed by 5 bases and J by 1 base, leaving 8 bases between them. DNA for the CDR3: TGTGCCAGCAGCACAGACCAGAACACTGAAGCTTTCTTT. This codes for CASSTDQNTEAFF.

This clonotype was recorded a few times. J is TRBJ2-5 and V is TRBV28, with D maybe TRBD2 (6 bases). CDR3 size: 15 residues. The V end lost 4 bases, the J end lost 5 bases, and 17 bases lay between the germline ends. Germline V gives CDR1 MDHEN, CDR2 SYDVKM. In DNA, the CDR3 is TGTGCCAGCAGTTCGTACAAATCAGGGAGGGAGACCCAGTACTTC. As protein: CASSSYKSGRETQYF.

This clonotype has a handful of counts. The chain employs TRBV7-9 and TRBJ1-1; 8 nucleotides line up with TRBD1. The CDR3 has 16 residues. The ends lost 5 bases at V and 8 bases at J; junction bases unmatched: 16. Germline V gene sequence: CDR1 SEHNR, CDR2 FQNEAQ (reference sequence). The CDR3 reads CASSIGGGRGRLEAFF. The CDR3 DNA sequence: TGTGCCAGCAGCATAGGTGGGGGCAGGGGGCGACTAGAAGCTTTCTTT.

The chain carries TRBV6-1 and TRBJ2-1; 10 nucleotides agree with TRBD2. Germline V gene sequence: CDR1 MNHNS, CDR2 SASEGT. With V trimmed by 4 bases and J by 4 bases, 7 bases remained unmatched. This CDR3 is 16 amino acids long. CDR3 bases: TGTGCCAGCAGTGTCAAGCGGGGGGGGATTTACAATGAGCAGTTCTTC. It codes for CASSVKRGGIYNEQFF.

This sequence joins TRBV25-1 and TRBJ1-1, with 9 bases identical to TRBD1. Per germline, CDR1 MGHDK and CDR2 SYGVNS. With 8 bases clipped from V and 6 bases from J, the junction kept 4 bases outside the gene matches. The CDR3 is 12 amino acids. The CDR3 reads CASGRDRAEAFF. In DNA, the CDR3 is TGTGCCAGCGGTCGGGACAGGGCTGAAGCTTTCTTT.

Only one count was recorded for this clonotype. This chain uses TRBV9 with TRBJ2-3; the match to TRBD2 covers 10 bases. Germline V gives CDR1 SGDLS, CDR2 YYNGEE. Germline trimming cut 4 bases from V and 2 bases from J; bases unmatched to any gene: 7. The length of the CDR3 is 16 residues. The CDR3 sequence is CASSLIAGGFTDTQYF. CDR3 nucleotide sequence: TGTGCCAGCAGCCTTATAGCGGGGGGTTTCACAGATACGCAGTATTTT.

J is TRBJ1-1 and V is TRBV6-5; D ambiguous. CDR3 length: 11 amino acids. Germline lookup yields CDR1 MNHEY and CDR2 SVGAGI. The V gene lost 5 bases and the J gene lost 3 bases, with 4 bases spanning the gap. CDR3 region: CASSHHTEAFF. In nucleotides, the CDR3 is TGTGCCAGCAGTCACCACACTGAAGCTTTCTTT.

The CDR3 sequence is CASSLWGTGQETQYF. The CDR3 nucleotides read TGTGCCAGCAGCCTCTGGGGGACAGGTCAAGAGACCCAGTACTTC. The rearrangement uses TRBV14 and TRBJ2-5; TRBD1 matches 8 bases. This CDR3 region has 15 residues. V lost 4 bases to trimming and J lost 2 bases; unmatched junction nucleotides: 6. The germline gives CDR1 SGHDN, CDR2 FVKESK.

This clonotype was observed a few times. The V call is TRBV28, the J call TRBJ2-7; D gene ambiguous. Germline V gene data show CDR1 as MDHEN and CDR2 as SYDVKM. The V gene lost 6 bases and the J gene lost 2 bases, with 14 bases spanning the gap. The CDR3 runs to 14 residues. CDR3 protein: CASRIPDKTYEQYF. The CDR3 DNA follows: TGTGCCAGCAGAATCCCCGACAAGACCTACGAGCAGTACTTC.

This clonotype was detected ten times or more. CDR3 region: CSASSSGGIYNEQFF. CDR3 nucleotide sequence: TGCAGTGCTAGTTCTAGCGGGGGGATCTACAATGAGCAGTTCTTC. The V gene is TRBV20-1, the J gene TRBJ2-1, with 11 bases that match TRBD2. Losses at the gene ends were 3 bases for V and 3 bases for J; bases not matched to a gene: 4. CDR3 length: 15 amino acids. Per the germline V gene, CDR1 is DFQATT and CDR2 is SNEGSKA (reference sequence).

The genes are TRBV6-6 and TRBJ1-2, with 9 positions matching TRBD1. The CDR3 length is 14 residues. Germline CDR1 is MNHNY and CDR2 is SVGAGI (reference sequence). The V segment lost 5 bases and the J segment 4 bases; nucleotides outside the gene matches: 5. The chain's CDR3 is CASSGPGQGYGYTF. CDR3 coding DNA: TGTGCCAGCAGTGGCCCGGGACAGGGCTATGGCTACACCTTC.

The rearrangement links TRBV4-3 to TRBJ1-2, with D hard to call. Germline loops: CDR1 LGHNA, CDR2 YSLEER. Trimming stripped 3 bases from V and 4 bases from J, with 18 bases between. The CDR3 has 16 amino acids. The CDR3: CASSQGRSGVSYGYTF. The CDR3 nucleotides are TGCGCCAGCAGCCAGGGGAGATCTGGGGTTAGCTATGGCTACACCTTC.

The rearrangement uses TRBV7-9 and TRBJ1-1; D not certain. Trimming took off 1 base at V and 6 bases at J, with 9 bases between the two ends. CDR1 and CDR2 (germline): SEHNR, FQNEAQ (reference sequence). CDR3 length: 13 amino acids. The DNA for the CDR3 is TGTGCCAGCAGCTTAGGCTCCCTGGCTGAAGCTTTCTTT. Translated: CASSLGSLAEAFF.

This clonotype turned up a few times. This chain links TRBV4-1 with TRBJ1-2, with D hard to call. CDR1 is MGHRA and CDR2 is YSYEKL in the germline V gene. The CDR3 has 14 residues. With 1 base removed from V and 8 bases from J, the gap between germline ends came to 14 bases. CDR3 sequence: CASSQVDILGGYTF. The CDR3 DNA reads TGCGCCAGCAGCCAAGTCGACATCTTAGGGGGCTACACCTTC.

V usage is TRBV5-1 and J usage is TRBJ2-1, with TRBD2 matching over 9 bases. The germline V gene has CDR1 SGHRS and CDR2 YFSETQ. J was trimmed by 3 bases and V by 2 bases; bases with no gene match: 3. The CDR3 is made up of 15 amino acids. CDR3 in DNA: TGCGCCAGCAGCTTAAGGACTAGCGACTACAATGAGCAGTTCTTC. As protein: CASSLRTSDYNEQFF.